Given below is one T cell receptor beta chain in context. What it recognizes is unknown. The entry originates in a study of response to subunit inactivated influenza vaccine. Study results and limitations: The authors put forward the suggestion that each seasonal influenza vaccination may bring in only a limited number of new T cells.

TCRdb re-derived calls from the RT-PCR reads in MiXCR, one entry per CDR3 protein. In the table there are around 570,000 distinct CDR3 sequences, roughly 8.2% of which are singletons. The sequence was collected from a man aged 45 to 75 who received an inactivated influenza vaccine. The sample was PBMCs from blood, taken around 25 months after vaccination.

This CDR3 is CASSSGDGSNQPQHF. The CDR3 DNA is TGTGCCAGCAGTTCAGGGGACGGGAGCAATCAGCCCCAGCATTTT. V is TRBV12-3 or TRBV12-4 and J is TRBJ1-5; D is perhaps TRBD1 (6 bases). The CDR3 totals 15 residues. The V end lost 4 bases, the J end lost 1 base, and 11 bases lay between the germline ends.